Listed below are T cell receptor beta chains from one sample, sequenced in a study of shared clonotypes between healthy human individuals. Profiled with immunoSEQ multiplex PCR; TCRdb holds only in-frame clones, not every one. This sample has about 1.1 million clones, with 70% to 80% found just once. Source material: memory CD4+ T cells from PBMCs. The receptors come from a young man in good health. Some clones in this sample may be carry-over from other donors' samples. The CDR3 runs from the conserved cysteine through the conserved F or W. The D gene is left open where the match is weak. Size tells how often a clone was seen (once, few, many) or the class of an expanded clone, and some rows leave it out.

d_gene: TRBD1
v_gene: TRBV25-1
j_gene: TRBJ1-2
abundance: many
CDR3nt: TGTGCCAGCAGTGAATGGAGGGGGGACAGAGCTAACTATGGCTACACCTTC
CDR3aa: CASSEWRGDRANYGYTF

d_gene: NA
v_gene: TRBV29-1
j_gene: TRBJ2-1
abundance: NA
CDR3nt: TGCAGCGTAACCCCCTGGGACCGCTACAATGAGCAGTTCTTC
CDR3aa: CSVTPWDRYNEQFF

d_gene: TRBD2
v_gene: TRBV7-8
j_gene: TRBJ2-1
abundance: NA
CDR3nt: TGTGCCAGCAGCTTAGGCATGGTGACTAGCGGGAGGAAGTTCTTC
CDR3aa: CASSLGMVTSGRKFF

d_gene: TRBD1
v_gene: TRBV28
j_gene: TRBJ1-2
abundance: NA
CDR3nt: TGTGCCAGCAAGGGTGAACTCAGGGGGCGGTTTGGCTACACCTTC
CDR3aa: CASKGELRGRFGYTF

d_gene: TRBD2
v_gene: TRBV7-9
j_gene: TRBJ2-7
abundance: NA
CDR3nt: TGTGCCAGCAGCTTTGGCGTAGCGGGAGCCCCCTACGAGCAGTACTTC
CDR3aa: CASSFGVAGAPYEQYF

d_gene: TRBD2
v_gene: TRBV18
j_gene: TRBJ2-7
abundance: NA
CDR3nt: TGTGCCAGCTCGGGGCTAGCGGGAGAAGAGCAGTACTTC
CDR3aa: CASSGLAGEEQYF

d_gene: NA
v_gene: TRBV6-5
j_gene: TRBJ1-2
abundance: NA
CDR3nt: TGTGCCAGCAGTTACTCGTCAGCCTATGGCTACACCTTC
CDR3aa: CASSYSSAYGYTF

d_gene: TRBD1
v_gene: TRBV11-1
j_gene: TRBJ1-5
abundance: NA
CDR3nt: TGTGCCAGCAGCTTCGGGACAGACCGGCCCCAGCATTTT
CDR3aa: CASSFGTDRPQHF

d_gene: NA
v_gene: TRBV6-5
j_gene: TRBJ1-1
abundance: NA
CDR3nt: TGTGCCAGCAGTTACTCGGAAATAGGGGAAAACACTGAAGCTTTCTTT
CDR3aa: CASSYSEIGENTEAFF

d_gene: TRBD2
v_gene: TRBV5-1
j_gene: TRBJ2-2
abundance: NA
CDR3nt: TGCGCCAGCAGCTTGACTAGCGGGAACGCCGGGGAGCTGTTTTTT
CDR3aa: CASSLTSGNAGELFF

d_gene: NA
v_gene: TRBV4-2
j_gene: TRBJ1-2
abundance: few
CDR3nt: TGTGCCAGCAGCCAAGACGACAGGGGCTACACCTTC
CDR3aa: CASSQDDRGYTF

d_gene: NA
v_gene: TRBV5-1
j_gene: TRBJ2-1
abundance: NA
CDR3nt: TGCGCCAGCAGCCACAGGGGAGGCAACAATGAGCAGTTCTTC
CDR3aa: CASSHRGGNNEQFF

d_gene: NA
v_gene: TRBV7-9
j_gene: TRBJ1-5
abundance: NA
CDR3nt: TGTGCCAGCAGCTTAACGGACAATCAGCCCCAGCATTTT
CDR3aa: CASSLTDNQPQHF

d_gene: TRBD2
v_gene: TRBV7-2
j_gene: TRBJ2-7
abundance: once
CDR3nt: TGTGCCAGCAGCCGTAGACTAGCGGGAGGGAACGAGCAGTACTTC
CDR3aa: CASSRRLAGGNEQYF

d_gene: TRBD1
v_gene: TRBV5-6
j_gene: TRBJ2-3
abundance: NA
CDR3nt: TGTGCCAGCAGCTTAAGGACAGGCGGGGATACGCAGTATTTT
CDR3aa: CASSLRTGGDTQYF

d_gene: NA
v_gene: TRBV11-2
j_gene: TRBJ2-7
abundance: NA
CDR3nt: TGTGCCAGCAGCTTAGGGCAGTTCGGCGAGCAGTACTTC
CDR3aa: CASSLGQFGEQYF

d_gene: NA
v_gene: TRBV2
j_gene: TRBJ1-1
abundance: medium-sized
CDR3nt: TGTGCCAGCAAATTGGATCTGAACACTGAAGCTTTCTTT
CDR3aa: CASKLDLNTEAFF

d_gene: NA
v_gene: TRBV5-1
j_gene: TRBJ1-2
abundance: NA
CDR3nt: TGCGCCAGCAGCGTAGGGCCCTTTCCTATGGGCTATGGCTACACCTTC
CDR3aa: CASSVGPFPMGYGYTF

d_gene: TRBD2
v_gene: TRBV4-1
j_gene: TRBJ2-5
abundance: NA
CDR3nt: TGCGCCAGCAGCCATGGGCCTAGCGGGACGGAGACCCAGTACTTC
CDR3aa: CASSHGPSGTETQYF

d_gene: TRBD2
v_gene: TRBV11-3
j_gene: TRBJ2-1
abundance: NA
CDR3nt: TGTGCCAGCAGCTTTACTAGCGGCTTAGGTGAGCAGTTCTTC
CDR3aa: CASSFTSGLGEQFF

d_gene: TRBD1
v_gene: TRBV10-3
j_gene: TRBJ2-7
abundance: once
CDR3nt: TGTGCCATCAGGAACGCCGGGACAGGGGGTCGGGAGCAGTACTTC
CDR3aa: CAIRNAGTGGREQYF

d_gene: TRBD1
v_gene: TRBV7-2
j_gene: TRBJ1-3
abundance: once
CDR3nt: TGTGCCAGCAGCTTATCCCCCGGACAGGGGGCAACTGGAAACACCATATATTTT
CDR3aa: CASSLSPGQGATGNTIYF

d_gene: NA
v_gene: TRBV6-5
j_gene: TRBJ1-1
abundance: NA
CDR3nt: TGTGCCAGCAGTTCGGACTCTAACACTGAAGCTTTCTTT
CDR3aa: CASSSDSNTEAFF

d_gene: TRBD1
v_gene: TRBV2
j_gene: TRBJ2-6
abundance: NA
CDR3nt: TGTGCCAGCAGTGAAGTATCGGGACAGGGCATCCGTGGGGCCAACGTCCTGACTTTC
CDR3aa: CASSEVSGQGIRGANVLTF

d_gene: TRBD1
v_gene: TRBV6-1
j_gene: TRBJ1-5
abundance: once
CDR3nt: TGTGCCAGTCTCCCCCGGGACAGGGAGACTCAGCCCCAGCATTTT
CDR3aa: CASLPRDRETQPQHF

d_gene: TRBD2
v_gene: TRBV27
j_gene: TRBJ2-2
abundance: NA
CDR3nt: TGTGCCAGCAGTTTTTTAGCGGGAGGGCCCGGGGAGTTGTTTTTT
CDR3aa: CASSFLAGGPGELFF